This T cell receptor (beta chain) comes out of a study of blood T cell repertoires in COVID-19. Turning to the study itself: The United States, Italy and Spain supplied acute and convalescent COVID-19 samples. Nucleic acid was either cDNA or gDNA, and it came from T cells, B-cell-depleted T cells, or PBMCs.

Original handling: Reference gene primer amplification in the assay estimated nucleated cell counts. Generated by immunoSEQ multiplex PCR, the TCRdb table keeps only in-frame clones and is missing some. That table supplies the V and J calls and clone size; D and trimming were determined from the DNA. The data contain around 700,000 clones, 70% to 90% of them seen just once; the ten biggest clones take up around 0.3%. CDR3 length: 15 residues. The germline gives CDR1 SEHNR, CDR2 FQNEAQ (reference sequence). J gave up 6 bases and V 3 bases, and 6 bases lay outside the gene matches. Sequencing input: peripheral blood. This sequence was found in a woman aged 18 to 35 with acute or convalescent COVID-19. V usage is TRBV7-9 and J usage is TRBJ2-1; 9 bases agree with TRBD1. This CDR3 reads CASSFLGTGINEQFF. In nucleotides, the CDR3 is TGTGCCAGCAGCTTTTTGGGGACAGGGATCAATGAGCAGTTCTTC.